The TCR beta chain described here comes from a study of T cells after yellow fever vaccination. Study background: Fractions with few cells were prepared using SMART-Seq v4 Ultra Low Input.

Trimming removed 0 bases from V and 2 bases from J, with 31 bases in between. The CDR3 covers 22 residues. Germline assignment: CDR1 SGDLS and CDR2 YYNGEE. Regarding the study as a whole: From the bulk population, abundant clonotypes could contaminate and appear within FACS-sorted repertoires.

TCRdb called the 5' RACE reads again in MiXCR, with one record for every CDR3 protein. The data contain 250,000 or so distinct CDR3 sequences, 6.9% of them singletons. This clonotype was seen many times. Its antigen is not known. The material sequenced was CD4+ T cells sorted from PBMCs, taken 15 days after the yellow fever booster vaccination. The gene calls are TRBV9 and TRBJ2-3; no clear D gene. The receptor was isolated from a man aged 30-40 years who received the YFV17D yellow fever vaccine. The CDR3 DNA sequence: TGTGCCAGCAGCGTAGGCCCTGTGCCTCTTTATGCACAGAATACTGACACAGATACGCAGTATTTT. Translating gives CASSVGPVPLYAQNTDTDTQYF.